The 3 T cell receptor beta chains in this list originate from one sample, sequenced in a study of cytomegalovirus exposure and HLA in healthy donors. Produced via immunoSEQ multiplex PCR; TCRdb's table is partial and in-frame only. The top ten clones hold around 2.1% of a sample with about 150,000 clones, roughly 86% of them seen once. The specimen sequenced was PBMCs. These receptors originate from a human donor in good health.

The V call is TRBV19, the J call TRBJ1-1; weak D call: TRBD1 (5 bases). CDR1 and CDR2 (germline): LNHDA, SQIVND (reference sequence). The CDR3 is 13 residues long. V lost 5 bases and J 1 base, leaving 8 bases between the germline ends. The CDR3 nucleotides are TGTGCCAGTAGTTCGCAGGGGAACACTGAAGCTTTCTTT. Its translation is CASSSQGNTEAFF. The complete variable domain, with remaining parts taken from reference TRBV19 and TRBJ1-1, reads DGGITQSPKYLFRKEGQNVTLSCEQNLNHDAMYWYRQDPGQGLRLIYYSQIVNDFQKGDIAEGYSVSREKKESFPLTVTSAQKNPTAFYLCASSSQGNTEAFFGQGTRLTVV.

CDR3: CASSFSPYGGANYGYTF. Here the CDR3 DNA reads TGTGCCAGCAGCTTCTCCCCTTACGGAGGGGCTAACTATGGCTACACCTTC. The J gene is TRBJ1-2, the V gene TRBV7-8; a weak D match, TRBD1 (5 bases). V was clipped by 3 bases and J by 0 bases, with 17 bases between them. The germline V gene encodes CDR1 SGHVS and CDR2 FQNEAQ. The CDR3 runs to 17 residues.

The V and J genes are TRBV7-2 and TRBJ2-7; 7 nucleotides align to TRBD1. Germline CDR1 and CDR2: SGHTA and FQGNSA. With 6 bases clipped from V and 5 bases from J, the junction kept 7 bases outside the gene matches. The CDR3 runs 13 residues. CDR3 in DNA: TGTGCCAGCAGTCCCACAGGGGTCCACGAGCAGTACTTC. This gives the protein CASSPTGVHEQYF.